This T cell receptor (beta chain) was profiled in a study of early T cells in non-severe SARS-CoV-2 infection. The wider study: Sequenced material consisted of bulk RNA (from unsorted whole blood), and chains were unpaired. Study-wide findings and caveats: Matching with VDJdb favored anti-spike CD8 responses (missing private and CD4 specificities).

cDNA molecules, individually, were tagged with unique molecular identifiers. MiXCR, run by TCRdb on the 5' RACE reads, gives a single entry per CDR3 protein. Of about 35,000 distinct CDR3 sequences listed, more than 5% were seen once; the top ten hold around 8%. The CDR3 loop spans 16 amino acids. Germline CDR1 is MDHEN and CDR2 is SYDVKM. Losses at the gene ends were 5 bases for V and 5 bases for J; bases not matched to a gene: 14. On this clonotype itself: Its antigen is as yet unknown.

The sequence was obtained from an adult who was a healthcare worker with PCR-confirmed SARS-CoV-2 infection or an uninfected control (not recorded which). The chain joins TRBV28 to TRBJ1-2, with TRBD1 matching over 7 bases. The sample consisted of whole blood. CDR3 bases: TGTGCCAGCAGTCAGCGGACAGGAGCAAATGCTTATGGCTACACCTTC. Protein: CASSQRTGANAYGYTF.